This passage covers 21 T cell receptor beta chains from one sample sequenced in a study of T cell clones after liver transplantation. Clones were read by immunoSEQ multiplex PCR, and TCRdb kept only the in-frame ones, dropping some. The table has about 60,000 clones, around 75% seen once. The material sequenced was CD4+ T cells from blood, taken before liver transplant. All receptors come from a human donor who received a liver transplant.

The chain joins TRBV19 to TRBJ2-7, with D maybe TRBD2 (6 bases). The CDR3 spans 14 residues. Trimming removed 2 bases from V and 7 bases from J, with 15 bases in between. CDR1 and CDR2 from the germline V gene are LNHDA and SQIVND (reference sequence). The CDR3: CASSIRRGLGEQYF. The CDR3 nucleotides read TGTGCCAGTAGTATACGGAGGGGCTTGGGGGAGCAGTACTTC. Full variable domain (outside the CDR3, taken from reference TRBV19 and TRBJ2-7): DGGITQSPKYLFRKEGQNVTLSCEQNLNHDAMYWYRQDPGQGLRLIYYSQIVNDFQKGDIAEGYSVSREKKESFPLTVTSAQKNPTAFYLCASSIRRGLGEQYFGPGTRLTVT.

The chain couples TRBV29-1 to TRBJ2-2; TRBD2 might be the D (5 bases). The CDR3 runs 15 residues. CDR1 is SQVTM, CDR2 ANQGSEA, per germline. V was pared by 4 bases and J by 1 base, with 13 bases between. CDR3 loop: CSVVVGVKNTGELFF. CDR3 sequence (DNA): TGCAGCGTTGTAGTGGGAGTGAAGAACACCGGGGAGCTGTTTTTT.

V is TRBV19 and J is TRBJ2-3; D remains unclear. Deletions cut 3 bases from V and 5 bases from J, with 3 bases between. Germline assignment: CDR1 LNHDA and CDR2 SQIVND (reference sequence). The CDR3 contains 11 residues. The CDR3 loop reads CASSIRDTQYF. CDR3 bases: TGTGCCAGTAGTATCAGAGATACGCAGTATTTT.

This clone was detected only a few times. This rearrangement joins TRBV28 to TRBJ1-6, with D possibly matching TRBD1 (5 bases). This CDR3 comprises 13 residues. The ends were cut back, 6 bases at V and 15 bases at J, with 18 bases in the middle. Germline CDR1 and CDR2: MDHEN and SYDVKM. CDR3 sequence (DNA): TGTGCCAGCAGACCGACCCGCAGGGAACTCCTCCACTTT. It yields the protein CASRPTRRELLHF.

This chain joins TRBV6-1 and TRBJ2-7; 7 bases are a match to TRBD1. The germline V gene encodes CDR1 MNHNS and CDR2 SASEGT. CDR3 size: 15 residues. The junction had 12 bases not matched to a gene; V was cut back by 5 bases and J by 5 bases. The CDR3 nucleotides read TGTGCCAGCAGTCGCCGGGACAGAGAAGGGGACGAGCAGTACTTC. This encodes CASSRRDREGDEQYF.

The gene calls are TRBV7-3 and TRBJ2-7, with D hard to call. The germline CDR1 and CDR2 sequences are SGHTA and FQGTGA. This CDR3 is built from 13 residues. V was clipped by 2 bases and J by 6 bases, with 11 bases between them. The CDR3 DNA reads as TGTGCCAGCAGCTTAGAACGCCTCGGCGAGCAGTACTTC. This sequence encodes CASSLERLGEQYF.

This chain joins TRBV15 and TRBJ2-4, with D perhaps matching TRBD2 (5 bases). CDR1 and CDR2 (germline): LNHNV, YYDKDF (reference sequence). The CDR3 sequence is 14 residues long. Trimming removed 4 bases at V and 3 bases at J, with 10 bases between. DNA of the CDR3: TGTGCCACCAGCACGGACCGGGGCAAAAACATTCAGTACTTC. Amino acid sequence: CATSTDRGKNIQYF.

In its sample, this clone was seen many times. The V gene is TRBV7-9, the J gene TRBJ2-2; tentatively, D is TRBD2 (5 bases). The germline CDR1 and CDR2 sequences are SEHNR and FQNEAQ (reference sequence). This CDR3 is built from 15 residues. Trimming pared 5 bases from V and 7 bases from J, leaving 17 bases between. CDR3 sequence reads: CASSRGLPGVGELFF. CDR3 coding DNA: TGTGCCAGCAGCCGCGGGCTCCCGGGCGTCGGGGAGCTGTTTTTT.

The chain is built from TRBV28 and TRBJ1-6; weak D call: TRBD1 (5 bases). CDR1 and CDR2 (germline): MDHEN, SYDVKM. V lost 9 bases and J lost 4, with 19 bases in between. The CDR3 spans 16 residues. The CDR3 loop reads CASTSPDGTYNSPLHF. CDR3 nucleotides: TGTGCCAGTACCTCCCCCGACGGGACTTATAATTCACCCCTCCACTTT.

This chain connects TRBV5-1 to TRBJ2-2; 9 bases match TRBD1. V lost 4 bases, J lost 7 bases, and 8 bases stayed unmatched. CDR1 SGHRS and CDR2 YFSETQ come from the germline V gene. The CDR3 runs 15 residues. The CDR3 loop is CASSLGQGGIGELFF. CDR3 DNA sequence: TGCGCCAGCAGCCTGGGACAGGGCGGAATCGGGGAGCTGTTTTTT.

V gene TRBV23-1 combines with J gene TRBJ2-6; 7 bases are shared with TRBD2. TRBV23-1 is flagged as an ORF with uncertain function. This CDR3 is 17 amino acids long. V lost 0 bases to trimming and J lost 1 base; unmatched junction nucleotides: 3. The CDR3: CASSQSGGDSGANVLTF. For the CDR3, the DNA is TGCGCCAGCAGTCAATCGGGGGGGGATTCTGGGGCCAACGTCCTGACTTTC.

The sample holds one count of this clone. The chain is built from TRBV10-2 and TRBJ2-7; the match to TRBD2 covers 8 bases. V lost 8 bases to trimming and J lost 5 bases; unmatched junction nucleotides: 11. From germline, CDR1 is WSHSY and CDR2 SAAADI. CDR3 size: 14 residues. CDR3 amino acids: CASGAGTSFNEQYF. CDR3 bases: TGCGCCAGCGGCGCCGGGACTAGTTTCAACGAGCAGTACTTC.

The chain employs TRBV14 and TRBJ1-1; D ambiguous. Germline loops: CDR1 SGHDN, CDR2 FVKESK. V was cut by 6 bases and J by 3 bases, with 14 bases left in between. The CDR3 is made up of 14 amino acids. The CDR3 nucleotides are TGTGCCAGCAGTAGAATCTCGGGGTACACTGAAGCTTTCTTT. Its translation: CASSRISGYTEAFF. The full variable domain, completed using reference TRBV14 and TRBJ1-1, is EAGVTQFPSHSVIEKGQTVTLRCDPISGHDNLYWYRRVMGKEIKFLLHFVKESKQDESGMPNNRFLAERTGGTYSTLKVQPAELEDSGVYFCASSRISGYTEAFFGQGTRLTVV.

In this sample, this clone turned up once. Here the CDR3 DNA reads TGTGCCAGCAGCGTAGAAGGTAGCGGGGGATCCGGGGAGCTGTTTTTT. It specifies CASSVEGSGGSGELFF. The V gene is TRBV9, the J gene TRBJ2-2; TRBD2 agrees at 9 bases. Germline assignment: CDR1 SGDLS and CDR2 YYNGEE. The CDR3 runs 16 residues. The junction had 6 bases not matched to a gene; V was cut back by 0 bases and J by 6 bases.

The chain has TRBV19 and TRBJ2-4, with 7 positions matching TRBD1. Losses at the gene ends were 3 bases for V and 13 bases for J; bases not matched to a gene: 6. Germline CDR1 is LNHDA and CDR2 is SQIVND (reference sequence). The CDR3 covers 12 residues. Here the CDR3 reads CASSILGQRQYF. CDR3 coding DNA: TGTGCCAGTAGTATTTTGGGACAGCGCCAGTACTTC.

This clone occurred many times. CDR3 DNA: TGTGCCAGCAGCCTGTCGGGGAATCAGTACTTC. Its protein is CASSLSGNQYF. This sequence joins TRBV5-6 and TRBJ2-4; weak D call: TRBD2 (5 bases). Germline values: CDR1 SGHDT, CDR2 YYEEEE. The CDR3 covers 11 residues. V gave up 4 bases and J gave up 12 bases, with 11 bases separating them.

V and J are TRBV6-7 and TRBJ2-7; 7 nucleotides match TRBD2. TRBV6-7 is marked as an open reading frame, function uncertain. Trimming took 6 bases from V and 4 from J; bases not matched to a gene: 6. This CDR3 contains 13 residues. CDR3 loop: CASRGHGGYEQYF. In DNA, the CDR3 is TGTGCCAGCAGGGGCCACGGGGGGTACGAGCAGTACTTC.

This clone was seen ten or more times. This chain connects TRBV10-3 to TRBJ2-7, with 11 bases fitting TRBD1. The CDR3 is made up of 16 amino acids. Germline V gene lookup returns CDR1 ENHRY and CDR2 SYGVKD. V was pared by 1 base and J by 4 bases, with 6 bases of the junction left unmatched. CDR3 in amino acids: CAISELHGTGGYEQYF. DNA of the CDR3: TGTGCCATCAGTGAGTTACACGGGACAGGGGGGTACGAGCAGTACTTC.

V and J are TRBV7-2 and TRBJ2-7; D possibly corresponds to TRBD2 (6 bases). Germline CDR1 and CDR2: SGHTA and FQGNSA. Trimming stripped 5 bases from V and 2 bases from J, with 16 bases between. The CDR3 contains 15 residues. CDR3 nucleotides: TGTGCCAGCAGCCGCCCCGGGACTCACCCCTACGAGCAGTACTTC. This codes for CASSRPGTHPYEQYF.

V gene TRBV4-1 combines with J gene TRBJ2-3; 9 bases align to TRBD1. Trimming took 5 bases from V and 4 from J; bases not matched to a gene: 7. The germline V gene encodes CDR1 MGHRA and CDR2 YSYEKL. CDR3 length equals 15 residues. CDR3 sequence: CASSWTGEAADTQYF. In nucleotides, the CDR3 is TGCGCCAGCAGCTGGACAGGGGAGGCGGCAGATACGCAGTATTTT.

This clone has only a few counts. The same CDR3 is also encoded by other DNA sequences in this sample. The chain combines TRBV7-8 with TRBJ1-5, with D hard to call. This CDR3 comprises 12 residues. Trimming cost V 1 base and J 9 bases, with 7 bases left between them. The germline CDR1 and CDR2 sequences are SGHVS and FQNEAQ. Here the CDR3 DNA reads TGTGCCAGCAGCTTAGATAGAGGGCCCCAGCATTTT. Translating gives CASSLDRGPQHF.